Presented here are 6 T cell receptor beta chains from one specimen sequenced in a study of T cell repertoires in cytomegalovirus infection. TCRdb reprocessed the reads via MiXCR and lists one record per CDR3 protein. The sample includes about 310,000 distinct CDR3 sequences, roughly 17% of them seen just once. Input material: PBMCs. Receptors were obtained from a human donor in good health (CMV status not recorded). Some clones in this sample may be carry-over from other donors' samples.

This clonotype appeared a few times. V usage is TRBV10-3 and J usage is TRBJ2-5; a possible D gene is TRBD1 (5 bases). The V and J ends lost 6 bases and 3 bases respectively, with 11 bases between them. This CDR3 region has 13 residues. CDR1 and CDR2 (germline): ENHRY, SYGVKD. CDR3 sequence reads: CAIRPREKETQYF. The CDR3 nucleotides read TGTGCCATCAGGCCCAGGGAAAAAGAGACCCAGTACTTC.

Concerning this clonotype: In this CDR3 the conserved last residue, phenylalanine or tryptophan, is missing, so a read error is likely. The J gene is TRBJ2-5, the V gene TRBV29-1; 7 bases line up with TRBD1. Per germline, CDR1 SQVTM and CDR2 ANQGSEA. V was clipped by 1 base and J by 1 base; unmatched bases: 0. The CDR3 spans 13 residues. The DNA for the CDR3 is TGCAGCGTTGAAGGGACAGGCCAAGAGACCCAGTACTCC. Translating gives CSVEGTGQETQYS.

The chain joins TRBV9 to TRBJ1-6; D may be TRBD1 (5 bases). CDR3 size: 14 residues. Germline V gene lookup returns CDR1 SGDLS and CDR2 YYNGEE. V lost 8 bases and J lost 4, with 13 bases in between. The CDR3 here is CASGPGTYNSPLHF. The CDR3 coding sequence is TGTGCCAGTGGGCCCGGGACTTATAATTCACCCCTCCACTTT.

The chain recombines TRBV20-1 with TRBJ1-5; D might be TRBD1 (5 bases). CDR1 and CDR2 (germline): DFQATT, SNEGSKA (reference sequence). The CDR3 totals 15 residues. V was clipped by 0 bases and J by 7 bases, with 16 bases between them. CDR3 sequence (DNA): TGCAGTGCTAGAGAAGTAAGGGGAGGAGGCCAGCCCCAGCATTTT. Translated, it gives CSAREVRGGGQPQHF.

This clonotype was observed many times. The chain has TRBV7-2 and TRBJ2-2; 11 nucleotides match TRBD2. The CDR3 is 16 amino acids. Trimming at V came to 5 bases and at J to 4 bases, leaving 6 bases not matched to a gene. Germline V gives CDR1 SGHTA, CDR2 FQGNSA. CDR3 residues: CASSPRLAGPTGELFF. CDR3 nucleotides: TGTGCCAGCAGCCCAAGACTAGCGGGGCCCACCGGGGAGCTGTTTTTT.

This chain links TRBV18 with TRBJ1-6; the D is unclear. Trimming left V 1 base short and J 10 bases short, with 11 bases between. Germline CDR1 and CDR2: KGHSH and LQKENI. The CDR3 totals 14 residues. This CDR3 is CASSPQRTGSPLHF. The CDR3 DNA is TGTGCCAGCTCACCACAAAGGACTGGATCACCCCTCCACTTT. The complete variable domain, with remaining parts taken from reference TRBV18 and TRBJ1-6, reads NAGVMQNPRHLVRRRGQEARLRCSPMKGHSHVYWYRQLPEEGLKFMVYLQKENIIDESGMPKERFSAEFPKEGPSILRIQQVVRGDSAAYFCASSPQRTGSPLHFGNGTRLTVT.